Given below is one T cell receptor (beta chain) in context. No antigen is known for it. The input lacks base qualities; no much larger clone sits a single base away. Sequences LGHNA (CDR1) and YSLEER (CDR2) are obtained from the germline V gene. Including cysteine and phenylalanine, the CDR3 has 16 amino acids. Only the CDR3 DNA is retained, 48 bases long and in frame from the first base. Relative to germline, V is 0 bases shorter and J is 2 bases shorter, with 12 bases between their ends. TCRbeta CDR3 regions were amplified from genomic DNA by means of the immunoSEQ Assay, a bias-controlled multiplex PCR. The study's processing was this. The number of nucleated cells in each sample was estimated by amplification of reference gene primers within the assay. To quantify the absolute abundance of each unique TCRbeta CDR3 rearrangement, sequence reads were collapsed and filtered. For each sample, productive Simpson clonality was calculated as the square root of Simpson's diversity index across productive rearrangements. Drawn from immuneACCESS, this table holds only the in-frame rearrangements with V and J called that TCRdb kept. Clones are partly lost; checked studies trace under half to an unresolved V gene and leave the rest unexplained. The V and J calls and clone size come from that table; D and trimming were worked out from the DNA. The sample table records 55,000 to 75,000 clones; roughly 88% of these occur just once. More than 3% of the sample belongs to the ten largest clones.

The collaborating institutions used their own protocols to collect whole blood in K2EDTA tubes. Collaborator samples were shipped for TCRbeta analysis as frozen whole blood, isolated PBMCs, or DNA extracted from either sample type. This specimen comes from a study of blood T cell repertoires in COVID-19 (dated by TCRdb to 2018 to 2020). In the study overall: The collaborator samples originated in the United States, Italy and Spain and spanned the acute and convalescent phases of COVID-19. The material from the prospective study consisted of cDNA or gDNA derived from T cells, B-cell-depleted T cells, or PBMCs. Deeply sampled blood TCRbeta repertoires from subjects exposed to, actively infected with, or recovered from COVID-19 were included in the dataset. A freely available public database, intended as a resource for researchers studying the immune response to SARS-CoV-2, is where the repertoires were released. The samples were drawn from two sources: the first 160 participants of the ongoing ImmuneRACE study, and 1,254 subjects contributed by 6 global collaborators. Sample metadata almost always included a de-identified subject ID, COVID-19 status, age in years and sex. Where available, HLA class I and class II types were taken from metadata supplied by the sample provider and were not determined by assay-based typing.

The paper as a whole reports these results and caveats: Clinical and demographic metadata were provided uncurated, with the amount varying by source and participant.

The V and J segments used are TRBV4-3 and TRBJ2-3; the D gene is not confidently resolved. The sample was peripheral blood. The clonotype comes from a human donor in a cohort sampled during active COVID-19. At the DNA level, the sequence is TGCGCCAGCAGCCAAGATTTTGGAGCACCCACAGATACGCAGTATTTT. Its product reads: CASSQDFGAPTDTQYF.